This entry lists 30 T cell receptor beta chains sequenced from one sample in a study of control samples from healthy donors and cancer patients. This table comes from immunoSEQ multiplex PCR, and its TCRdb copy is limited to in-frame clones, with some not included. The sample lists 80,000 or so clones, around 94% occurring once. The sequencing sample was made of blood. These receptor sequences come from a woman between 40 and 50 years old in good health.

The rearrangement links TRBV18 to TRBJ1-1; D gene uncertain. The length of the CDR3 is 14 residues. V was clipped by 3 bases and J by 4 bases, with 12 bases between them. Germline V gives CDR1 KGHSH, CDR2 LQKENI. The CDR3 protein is CASSPVSLPTEAFF. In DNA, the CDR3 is TGTGCCAGCTCACCCGTCTCCTTGCCCACTGAAGCTTTCTTT.

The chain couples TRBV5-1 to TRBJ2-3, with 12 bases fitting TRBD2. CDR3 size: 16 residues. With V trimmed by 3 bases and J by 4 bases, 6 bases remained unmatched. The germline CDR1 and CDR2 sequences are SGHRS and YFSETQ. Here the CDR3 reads CASSSSGGANADTQYF. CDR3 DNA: TGCGCCAGCAGCTCTAGCGGGGGGGCCAACGCAGATACGCAGTATTTT.

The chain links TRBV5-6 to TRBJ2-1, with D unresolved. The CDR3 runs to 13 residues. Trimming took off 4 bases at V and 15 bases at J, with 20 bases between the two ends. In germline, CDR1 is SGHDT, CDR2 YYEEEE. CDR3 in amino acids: CASSPLEAPPGFF. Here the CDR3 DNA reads TGTGCCAGCAGCCCGCTAGAGGCTCCTCCCGGGTTCTTC. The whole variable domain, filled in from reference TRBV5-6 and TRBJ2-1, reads DAGVTQSPTHLIKTRGQQVTLRCSPKSGHDTVSWYQQALGQGPQFIFQYYEEEERQRGNFPDRFSGHQFPNYSSELNVNALLLGDSALYLCASSPLEAPPGFFGPGTRLTVL.

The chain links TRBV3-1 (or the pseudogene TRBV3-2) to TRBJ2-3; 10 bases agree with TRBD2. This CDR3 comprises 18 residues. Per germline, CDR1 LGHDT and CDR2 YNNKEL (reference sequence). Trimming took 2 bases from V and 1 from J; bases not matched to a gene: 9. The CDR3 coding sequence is TGTGCCAGCAGCCAATTTATAGCTGGGACTAGCGGCACAGATACGCAGTATTTT. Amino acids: CASSQFIAGTSGTDTQYF.

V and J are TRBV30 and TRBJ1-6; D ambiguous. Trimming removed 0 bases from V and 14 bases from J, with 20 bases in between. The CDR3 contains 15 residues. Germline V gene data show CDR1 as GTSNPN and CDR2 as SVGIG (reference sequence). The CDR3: CAWSVRGLQPLTLHF. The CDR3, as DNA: TGTGCCTGGAGTGTACGGGGTCTTCAACCTCTCACCCTCCACTTT. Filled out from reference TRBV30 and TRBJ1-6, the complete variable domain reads SQTIHQWPATLVQPVGSPLSLECTVEGTSNPNLYWYRQAAGRGLQLLFYSVGIGQISSEVPQNLSASRPQDRQFILSSKKLLLSDSGFYLCAWSVRGLQPLTLHFGNGTRLTVT.

The CDR3 coding sequence is TGTGCCAGCAGTAATCTAATAGCTACACACGCACGAAGCACCATATATTTT. Its protein product is CASSNLIATHARSTIYF. The chain couples TRBV21-1 to TRBJ1-3. TRBV21-1 is a documented pseudogene. The CDR3 consists of 17 residues.

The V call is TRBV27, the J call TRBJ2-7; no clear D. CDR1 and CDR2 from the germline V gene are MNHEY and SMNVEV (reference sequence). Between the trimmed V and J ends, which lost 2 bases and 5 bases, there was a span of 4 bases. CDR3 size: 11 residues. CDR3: CASSLGNEQYF. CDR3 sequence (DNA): TGTGCCAGCAGTTTAGGAAACGAGCAGTACTTC.

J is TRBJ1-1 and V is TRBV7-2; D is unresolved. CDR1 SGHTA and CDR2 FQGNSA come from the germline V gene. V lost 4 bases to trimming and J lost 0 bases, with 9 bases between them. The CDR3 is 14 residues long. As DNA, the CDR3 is TGTGCCAGCAGCTCGACGGTGGTGAACACTGAAGCTTTCTTT. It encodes CASSSTVVNTEAFF.

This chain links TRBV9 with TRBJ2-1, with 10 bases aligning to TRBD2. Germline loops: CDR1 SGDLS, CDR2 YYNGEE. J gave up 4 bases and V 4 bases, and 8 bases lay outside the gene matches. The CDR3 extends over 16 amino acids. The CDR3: CASSPRTSGAYNEQFF. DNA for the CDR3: TGTGCCAGCAGCCCTCGGACTAGCGGAGCGTACAATGAGCAGTTCTTC.

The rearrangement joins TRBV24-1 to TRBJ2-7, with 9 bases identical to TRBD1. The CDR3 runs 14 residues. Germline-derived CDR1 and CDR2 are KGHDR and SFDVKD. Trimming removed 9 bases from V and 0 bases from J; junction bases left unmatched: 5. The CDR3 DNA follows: TGTGCCACCGGAAAGACAGGGGGCTCCTACGAGCAGTACTTC. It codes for CATGKTGGSYEQYF.

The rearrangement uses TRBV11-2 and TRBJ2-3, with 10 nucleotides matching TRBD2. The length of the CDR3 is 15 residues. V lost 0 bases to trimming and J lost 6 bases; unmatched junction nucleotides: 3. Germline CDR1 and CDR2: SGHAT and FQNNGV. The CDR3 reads CASSLDPSGSDTQYF. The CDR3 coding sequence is TGTGCCAGCAGCTTAGATCCTAGCGGGAGTGATACGCAGTATTTT.

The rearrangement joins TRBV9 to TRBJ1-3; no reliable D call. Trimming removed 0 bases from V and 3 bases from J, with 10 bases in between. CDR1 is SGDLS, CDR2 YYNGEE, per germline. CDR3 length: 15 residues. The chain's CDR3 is CASSVATDLGNTIYF. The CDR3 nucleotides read TGTGCCAGCAGCGTAGCTACTGACCTTGGAAACACCATATATTTT. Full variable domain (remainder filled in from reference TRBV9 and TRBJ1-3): DSGVTQTPKHLITATGQRVTLRCSPRSGDLSVYWYQQSLDQGLQFLIQYYNGEERAKGNILERFSAQQFPDLHSELNLSSLELGDSALYFCASSVATDLGNTIYFGEGSWLTVV.

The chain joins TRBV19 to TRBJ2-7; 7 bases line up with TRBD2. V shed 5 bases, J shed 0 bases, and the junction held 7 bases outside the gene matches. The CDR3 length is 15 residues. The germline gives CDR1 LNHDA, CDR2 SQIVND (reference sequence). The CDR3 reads CASSPSRTSSYEQYF. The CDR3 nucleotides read TGTGCCAGTAGTCCCTCCCGGACTAGCTCCTACGAGCAGTACTTC.

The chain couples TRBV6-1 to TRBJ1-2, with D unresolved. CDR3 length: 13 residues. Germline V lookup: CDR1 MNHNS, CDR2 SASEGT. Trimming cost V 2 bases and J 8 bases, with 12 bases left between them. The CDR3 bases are TGTGCCAGCAGTGAATCCGAAGAAATCGGCTACACCTTC. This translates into CASSESEEIGYTF.

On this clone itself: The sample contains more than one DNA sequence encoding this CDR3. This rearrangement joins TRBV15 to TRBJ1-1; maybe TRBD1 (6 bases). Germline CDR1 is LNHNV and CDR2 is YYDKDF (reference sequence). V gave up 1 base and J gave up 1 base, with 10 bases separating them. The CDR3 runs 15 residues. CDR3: CATSRVAQGNTEAFF. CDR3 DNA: TGTGCCACCAGCAGAGTCGCACAGGGGAACACTGAAGCTTTCTTT.

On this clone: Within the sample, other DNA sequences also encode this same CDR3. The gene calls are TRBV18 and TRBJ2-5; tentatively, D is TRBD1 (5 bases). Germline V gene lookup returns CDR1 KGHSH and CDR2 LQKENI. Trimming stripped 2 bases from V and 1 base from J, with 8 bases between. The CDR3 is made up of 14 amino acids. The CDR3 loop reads CASSPGQVQETQYF. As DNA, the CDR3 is TGTGCCAGCTCACCAGGACAAGTCCAAGAGACCCAGTACTTC.

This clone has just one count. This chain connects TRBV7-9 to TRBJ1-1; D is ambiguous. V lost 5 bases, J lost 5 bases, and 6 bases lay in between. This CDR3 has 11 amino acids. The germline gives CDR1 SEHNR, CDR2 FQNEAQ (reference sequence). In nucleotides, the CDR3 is TGTGCCAGCAGCCTTTCGACTGAAGCTTTCTTT. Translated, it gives CASSLSTEAFF.

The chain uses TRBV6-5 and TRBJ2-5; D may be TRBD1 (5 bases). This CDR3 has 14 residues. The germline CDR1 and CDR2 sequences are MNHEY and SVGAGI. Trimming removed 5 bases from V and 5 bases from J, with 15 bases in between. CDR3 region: CASSPDSPVETQYF. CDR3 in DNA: TGTGCCAGCAGTCCCGACAGTCCTGTTGAGACCCAGTACTTC.

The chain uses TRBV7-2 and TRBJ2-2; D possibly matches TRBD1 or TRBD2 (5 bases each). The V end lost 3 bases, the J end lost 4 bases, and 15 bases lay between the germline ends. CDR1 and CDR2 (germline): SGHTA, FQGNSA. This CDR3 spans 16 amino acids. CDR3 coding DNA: TGTGCCAGCAGCTTGATGGGGCGGGCCAGCACCGGGGAGCTGTTTTTT. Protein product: CASSLMGRASTGELFF.

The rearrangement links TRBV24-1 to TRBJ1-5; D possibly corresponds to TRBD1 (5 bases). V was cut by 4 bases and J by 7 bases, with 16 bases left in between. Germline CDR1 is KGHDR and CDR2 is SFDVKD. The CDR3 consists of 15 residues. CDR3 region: CATSDGLREGQPQHF. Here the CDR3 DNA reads TGTGCCACCAGTGACGGACTTCGAGAGGGGCAGCCCCAGCATTTT.

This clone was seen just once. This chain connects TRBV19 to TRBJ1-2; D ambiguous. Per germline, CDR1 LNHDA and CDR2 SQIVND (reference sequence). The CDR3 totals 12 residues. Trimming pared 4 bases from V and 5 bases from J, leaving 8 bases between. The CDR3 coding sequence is TGTGCCAGTAGTAGAGAAGGGTATGGCTACACCTTC. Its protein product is CASSREGYGYTF.

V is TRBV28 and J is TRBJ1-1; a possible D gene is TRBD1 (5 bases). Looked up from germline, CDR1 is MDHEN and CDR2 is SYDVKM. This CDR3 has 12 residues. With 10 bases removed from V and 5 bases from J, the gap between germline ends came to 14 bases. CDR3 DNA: TGTGCCACCTCCCTCGGGGGTACTGAAGCTTTCTTT. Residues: CATSLGGTEAFF.

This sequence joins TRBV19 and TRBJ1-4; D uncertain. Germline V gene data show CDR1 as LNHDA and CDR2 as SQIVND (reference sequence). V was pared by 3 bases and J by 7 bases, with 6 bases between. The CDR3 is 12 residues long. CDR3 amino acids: CASSIRSEKLFF. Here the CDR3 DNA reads TGTGCCAGTAGTATCAGGAGTGAAAAACTGTTTTTT.

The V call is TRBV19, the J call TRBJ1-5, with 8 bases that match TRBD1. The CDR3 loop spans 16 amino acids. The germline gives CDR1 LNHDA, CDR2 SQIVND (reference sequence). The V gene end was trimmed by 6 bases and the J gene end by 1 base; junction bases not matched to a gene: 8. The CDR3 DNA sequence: TGTGCCAGTAGCAGGACAGGGCTTGCGAGCAATCAGCCCCAGCATTTT. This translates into CASSRTGLASNQPQHF.

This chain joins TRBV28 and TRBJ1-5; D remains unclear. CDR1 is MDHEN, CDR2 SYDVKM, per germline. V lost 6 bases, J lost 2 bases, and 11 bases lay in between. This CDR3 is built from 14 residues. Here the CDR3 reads CASSPRRGNQPQHF. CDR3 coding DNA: TGTGCCAGCAGCCCACGGCGCGGCAATCAGCCCCAGCATTTT. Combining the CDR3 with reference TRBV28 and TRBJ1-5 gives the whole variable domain DVKVTQSSRYLVKRTGEKVFLECVQDMDHENMFWYRQDPGLGLRLIYFSYDVKMKEKGDIPEGYSVSREKKERFSLILESASTNQTSMYLCASSPRRGNQPQHFGDGTRLSIL.

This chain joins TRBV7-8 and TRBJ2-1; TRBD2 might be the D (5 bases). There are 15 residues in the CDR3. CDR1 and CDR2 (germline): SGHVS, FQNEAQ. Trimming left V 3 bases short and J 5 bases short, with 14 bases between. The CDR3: CASSFAVGLHNEQFF. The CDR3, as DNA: TGTGCCAGCAGCTTCGCTGTAGGACTTCACAATGAGCAGTTCTTC.

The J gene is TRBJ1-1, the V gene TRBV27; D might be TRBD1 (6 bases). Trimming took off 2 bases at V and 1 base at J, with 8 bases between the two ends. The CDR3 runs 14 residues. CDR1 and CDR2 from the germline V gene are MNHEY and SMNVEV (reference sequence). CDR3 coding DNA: TGTGCCAGCAGTTTAATCAGGGGGAACACTGAAGCTTTCTTT. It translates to CASSLIRGNTEAFF.

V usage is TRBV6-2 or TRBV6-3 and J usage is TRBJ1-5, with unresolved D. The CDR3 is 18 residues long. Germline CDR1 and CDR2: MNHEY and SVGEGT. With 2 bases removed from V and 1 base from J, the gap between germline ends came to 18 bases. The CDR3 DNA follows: TGTGCCAGCAGTTACAGTGGAGTAACCGGATTGAGCAATCAGCCCCAGCATTTT. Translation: CASSYSGVTGLSNQPQHF.

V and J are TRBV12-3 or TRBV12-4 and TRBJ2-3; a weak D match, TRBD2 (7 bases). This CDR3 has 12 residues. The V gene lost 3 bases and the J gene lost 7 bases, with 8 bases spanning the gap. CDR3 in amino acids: CASSFGGHTQYF. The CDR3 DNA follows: TGTGCCAGCAGTTTCGGGGGGCATACGCAGTATTTT.

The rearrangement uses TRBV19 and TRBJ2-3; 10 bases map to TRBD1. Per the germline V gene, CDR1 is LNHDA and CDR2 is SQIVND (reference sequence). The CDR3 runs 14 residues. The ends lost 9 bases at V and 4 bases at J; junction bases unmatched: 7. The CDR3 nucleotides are TGTGCCAGCTCCCCGGGACAGGGGTCAGATACGCAGTATTTT. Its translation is CASSPGQGSDTQYF.